Below, 4 T cell receptor beta chains from the same sample are listed, as sequenced in a study of blood T cells in healthy people across ages. Combining a sample-barcoded 5' primer with a J-beta primer mix, a second PCR ran for roughly 7 to 12 cycles. One entry per CDR3 protein results from TCRdb running MiXCR on the 5' RACE reads. Here the sample spans approximately 800,000 distinct CDR3 sequences, about 53% being singletons. Sequencing was performed on blood. The receptors derive from an elderly man in good health.

The rearrangement joins TRBV7-2 to TRBJ2-4; 7 bases match TRBD2. From germline, CDR1 is SGHTA and CDR2 FQGNSA. The CDR3 runs 15 residues. With V trimmed by 0 bases and J by 7 bases, 6 bases remained unmatched. CDR3 in DNA: TGTGCCAGCAGCTTAGCTCCCGGGGGGTGGAACATTCAGTACTTC. This codes for CASSLAPGGWNIQYF.

V is TRBV28 and J is TRBJ2-7, with 10 bases that match TRBD1. This CDR3 is 13 amino acids long. Germline V gene lookup returns CDR1 MDHEN and CDR2 SYDVKM. V shed 8 bases and J 3 bases; nucleotides not matched to a gene: 4. CDR3 DNA: TGTGCCAGCGGTAGGACAGGGGGCTACGAGCAGTACTTC. It specifies CASGRTGGYEQYF.

The gene calls are TRBV28 and TRBJ2-7; D is undetermined. The germline CDR1 and CDR2 sequences are MDHEN and SYDVKM. Deletions cut 8 bases from V and 2 bases from J, with 13 bases between. This CDR3 comprises 13 residues. CDR3: CASGSRSPYEQYF. As DNA, the CDR3 is TGTGCCAGCGGTTCCAGGTCCCCCTACGAGCAGTACTTC. Complete variable domain (other parts from reference TRBV28 and TRBJ2-7): DVKVTQSSRYLVKRTGEKVFLECVQDMDHENMFWYRQDPGLGLRLIYFSYDVKMKEKGDIPEGYSVSREKKERFSLILESASTNQTSMYLCASGSRSPYEQYFGPGTRLTVT.

The V and J genes are TRBV20-1 and TRBJ2-1; D gene unclear. CDR3 length: 14 amino acids. Trimming pared 3 bases from V and 1 base from J, leaving 10 bases between. Germline V gene sequence: CDR1 DFQATT, CDR2 SNEGSKA (reference sequence). The CDR3 loop reads CSASGSLSYNEQFF. CDR3 bases: TGCAGTGCTAGCGGCAGCTTGTCCTACAATGAGCAGTTCTTC.